These 27 T cell receptor beta chains were all obtained from the same sample, sequenced in a study of T cell repertoires in cytomegalovirus infection. From the reads, TCRdb called clonotypes with MiXCR, one entry per CDR3 protein. The repertoire holds around 300,000 distinct CDR3 sequences, with 9.5% as singletons. The specimen was PBMCs. Receptors originate from a human donor in good health (CMV status not recorded). Some clones in this sample may be carry-over from other donors' samples.

This clonotype was detected many times. This chain joins TRBV28 and TRBJ1-2; D not resolved. The CDR3 has 14 amino acids. The germline V gene encodes CDR1 MDHEN and CDR2 SYDVKM. V lost 3 bases and J lost 7, with 15 bases in between. The CDR3 region is CASSLSGLGTGYTF. In nucleotides, the CDR3 is TGTGCCAGCAGTTTGTCCGGTTTGGGTACTGGCTACACCTTC.

This rearrangement joins TRBV20-1 to TRBJ1-1; no definite D call. V was shortened by 5 bases and J by 2 bases, with 12 bases between the two germline ends. The CDR3 sequence is 13 residues long. Per germline, CDR1 DFQATT and CDR2 SNEGSKA (reference sequence). Here the CDR3 reads CSAVTDLNTEAFF. Written as DNA, the CDR3 is TGCAGTGCTGTCACAGATCTAAACACTGAAGCTTTCTTT.

This chain links TRBV20-1 with TRBJ2-3; 7 bases agree with TRBD1. The CDR3 extends over 14 amino acids. V lost 5 bases, J lost 1 base, and 6 bases stayed unmatched. Germline V gives CDR1 DFQATT, CDR2 SNEGSKA (reference sequence). CDR3: CSAGGQDRTDTQYF. The CDR3 DNA reads TGCAGTGCTGGAGGACAGGACCGCACAGATACGCAGTATTTT.

This clonotype appeared many times. This chain connects TRBV7-2 to TRBJ2-5; a weak D match, TRBD2 (6 bases). The germline V and J ends were trimmed by 2 bases and 2 bases, with 15 bases remaining between them. The CDR3 has 16 residues. Germline CDR1 and CDR2: SGHTA and FQGNSA. This chain's CDR3 is CASSLFFRGGQETQYF. The CDR3 DNA is TGTGCCAGCAGCTTATTCTTTCGTGGGGGGCAAGAGACCCAGTACTTC.

This clonotype has a count of ten or more. The chain carries TRBV10-3 and TRBJ2-3; possibly TRBD1 for D (6 bases). The CDR3 is 16 amino acids. Trimming left V 0 bases short and J 1 base short, with 11 bases between. Per germline, CDR1 ENHRY and CDR2 SYGVKD. The CDR3 DNA is TGTGCCATCAGTGAGTCGAGTCGACAGGGCACAGATACGCAGTATTTT. Protein sequence: CAISESSRQGTDTQYF.

This clonotype showed up just a few times. This rearrangement joins TRBV19 to TRBJ2-1, with 14 bases fitting TRBD2. The CDR3 is 20 amino acids. Looked up from germline, CDR1 is LNHDA and CDR2 is SQIVND (reference sequence). V gave up 5 bases and J gave up 7 bases; unmatched junction bases: 19. CDR3 DNA: TGTGCCAGTAGTCCCCAACAATACAGGGGACTAGCGGGAGTAGAGAATGAGCAGTTCTTC. Translation gives CASSPQQYRGLAGVENEQFF.

This clonotype was seen ten or more times. The chain has TRBV29-1 and TRBJ1-1; D is perhaps TRBD1 (5 bases). The germline V gene encodes CDR1 SQVTM and CDR2 ANQGSEA. Trimming took off 3 bases at V and 1 base at J, with 6 bases between the two ends. CDR3 length equals 12 residues. The DNA of the CDR3 is TGCAGCGTTGACGGGGGGAACACTGAAGCTTTCTTT. This gives the protein CSVDGGNTEAFF.

The chain has TRBV7-2 and TRBJ2-5; weak D call: TRBD2 (7 bases). Germline loops: CDR1 SGHTA, CDR2 FQGNSA. The CDR3 extends over 15 amino acids. V was trimmed by 6 bases and J by 1 base, leaving 15 bases between them. The CDR3 sequence: CASRKGGAVQETQYF. CDR3 sequence (DNA): TGTGCCAGCAGGAAAGGGGGGGCAGTCCAAGAGACCCAGTACTTC.

V and J are TRBV20-1 and TRBJ2-1; D not certain. V lost 5 bases to trimming and J lost 9 bases, with 8 bases between them. The CDR3 spans 10 residues. Germline V lookup: CDR1 DFQATT, CDR2 SNEGSKA (reference sequence). CDR3 nucleotide sequence: TGCAGTGCTTTCGATGGTGAGCAGTTCTTC. Its translation is CSAFDGEQFF.

This clonotype was found many times. The genes are TRBV6-2 or TRBV6-3 and TRBJ2-1; TRBD2 agrees at 9 bases. Germline trimming cut 6 bases from V and 4 bases from J; bases unmatched to any gene: 19. Germline CDR1 is MNHEY and CDR2 is SVGEGT. The CDR3 runs 19 residues. The CDR3 region is CASSTGVGRLAGIYNEQFF. The CDR3 DNA sequence: TGTGCCAGCAGCACGGGCGTCGGGAGGCTAGCGGGGATTTACAATGAGCAGTTCTTC.

This clonotype was picked up many times. The V call is TRBV6-5, the J call TRBJ1-5; no reliable D call. The CDR3 runs to 12 residues. V was clipped by 2 bases and J by 6 bases, with 5 bases between them. CDR1 is MNHEY, CDR2 SVGAGI, per germline. CDR3 loop: CASSYPGQPQHF. In DNA, the CDR3 is TGTGCCAGCAGTTACCCAGGTCAGCCCCAGCATTTT.

This clonotype has more than one count but fewer than ten. The V and J genes are TRBV2 and TRBJ1-2, with 9 positions matching TRBD1. Germline values: CDR1 SNHLY, CDR2 FYNNEI. The V and J ends lost 2 bases and 6 bases, in that order; junction bases with no gene match: 4. The CDR3 sequence is 14 residues long. CDR3 nucleotide sequence: TGTGCCAGCAGTGAATTCGGGACAGGGAATGGCTACACCTTC. Its protein product is CASSEFGTGNGYTF.

This clonotype turned up a few times. The gene calls are TRBV29-1 and TRBJ2-7; 7 bases agree with TRBD1. Germline V gives CDR1 SQVTM, CDR2 ANQGSEA. The length of the CDR3 is 13 residues. Losses at the gene ends were 6 bases for V and 7 bases for J; bases not matched to a gene: 12. As DNA, the CDR3 is TGCAGCGTCGTTCTCGACAGGGAAGGGGAGCAGTACTTC. It specifies CSVVLDREGEQYF.

This clonotype was counted ten times or more. The chain uses TRBV7-9 and TRBJ2-7; the match to TRBD1 covers 7 bases. Trimming at V came to 1 base and at J to 3 bases, leaving 6 bases not matched to a gene. Germline-derived CDR1 and CDR2 are SEHNR and FQNEAQ (reference sequence). CDR3 length equals 15 residues. The CDR3, as DNA: TGTGCCAGCAGCTTAGTACAGGGGAAAAGCTACGAGCAGTACTTC. Protein: CASSLVQGKSYEQYF.

Only a few counts were recorded for this clonotype. V is TRBV29-1 and J is TRBJ2-5, with 9 bases matching TRBD1. The CDR3 length is 12 residues. Germline lookup yields CDR1 SQVTM and CDR2 ANQGSEA. V lost 4 bases and J lost 5; bases outside the gene matches: 2. CDR3 bases: TGCAGCGTTGGGGACAGGGTCGAGACCCAGTACTTC. Residues: CSVGDRVETQYF.

The chain couples TRBV19 to TRBJ2-7, with no clear D. The CDR3 loop spans 14 amino acids. Trimming cost V 2 bases and J 0 bases, with 8 bases left between them. Germline assignment: CDR1 LNHDA and CDR2 SQIVND (reference sequence). The chain's CDR3 is CASSILGSSYEQYF. In nucleotides, the CDR3 is TGTGCCAGTAGTATACTGGGCAGCTCCTACGAGCAGTACTTC.

This clonotype was detected many times. V and J are TRBV7-2 and TRBJ1-6; no clear D. Germline V lookup: CDR1 SGHTA, CDR2 FQGNSA. The V gene lost 1 base and the J gene lost 10 bases, with 11 bases spanning the gap. The CDR3 sequence is 14 residues long. The CDR3 sequence: CASSLGQDLSPLHF. The CDR3 coding sequence is TGTGCCAGCAGCTTAGGGCAGGATTTGTCACCCCTCCACTTT.

This clonotype was picked up a small number of times. This rearrangement joins TRBV12-3 or TRBV12-4 to TRBJ1-3, with a tentative D call TRBD1 (6 bases). The CDR3 extends over 14 amino acids. Deletions cut 6 bases from V and 5 bases from J, with 14 bases between. As DNA, the CDR3 is TGTGCCAGCAGCCTTCCGGACAGTCGAAACACCATATATTTT. Translation: CASSLPDSRNTIYF.

In this sample, this clonotype turned up many times. The chain links TRBV12-3 or TRBV12-4 to TRBJ1-3; D not certain. Trimming took 6 bases from V and 6 from J, leaving 18 bases between them. The CDR3 is made up of 15 amino acids. As DNA, the CDR3 is TGTGCCAGCAGCAGCCCTCTTTATCCGGAAAACACCATATATTTT. This translates into CASSSPLYPENTIYF.

At least ten counts were recorded for this clonotype. The chain uses TRBV6-1 and TRBJ2-1; tentatively, D is TRBD2 (6 bases). Germline CDR1 MNHNS, CDR2 SASEGT. The CDR3 has 14 residues. DNA for the CDR3: TGTGCAGTCCTCTTTGGAGGGTCCTACAATGAGCAGTTCTTC. Protein sequence: CAVLFGGSYNEQFF.

This clonotype has at least ten counts. The J gene is TRBJ2-5, the V gene TRBV7-3; D gene ambiguous. This CDR3 spans 12 amino acids. CDR1 and CDR2 from the germline V gene are SGHTA and FQGTGA. The V end lost 8 bases, the J end lost 4 bases, and 11 bases lay between the germline ends. The CDR3 sequence is CASSRVGETQYF. In DNA form, the CDR3 reads TGTGCCAGCTCCAGAGTCGGAGAGACCCAGTACTTC.

Ten or more counts support this clonotype. V is TRBV7-2 and J is TRBJ2-7; 7 nucleotides agree with TRBD1. The V segment lost 5 bases and the J segment 4 bases; nucleotides outside the gene matches: 14. Germline V gene lookup returns CDR1 SGHTA and CDR2 FQGNSA. The CDR3 runs 16 residues. This chain's CDR3 is CASSRLGAKGAYEQYF. The CDR3 DNA reads as TGTGCCAGCAGCCGATTAGGGGCCAAGGGGGCTTACGAGCAGTACTTC.

The table lists this clonotype with many counts. The rearrangement joins TRBV7-2 to TRBJ1-1, with D maybe TRBD1 (5 bases). V lost 6 bases and J lost 5, with 16 bases in between. This CDR3 has 14 amino acids. CDR1 is SGHTA and CDR2 is FQGNSA in the germline V gene. The CDR3 protein is CASSLWDGGTEAFF. The CDR3 nucleotides are TGTGCCAGCAGTTTGTGGGATGGGGGGACTGAAGCTTTCTTT.

This clonotype has a count of ten or more. The J gene is TRBJ2-1, the V gene TRBV6-6; D not certain. CDR3 length equals 14 residues. CDR1 MNHNY and CDR2 SVGAGI come from the germline V gene (reference sequence). Trimming took off 0 bases at V and 6 bases at J, with 9 bases between the two ends. DNA for the CDR3: TGTGCCAGCAGTTACTCGTTAGAAATCAATGAGCAGTTCTTC. Translated, it gives CASSYSLEINEQFF.

This clonotype showed up just a few times. The chain carries TRBV12-3 or TRBV12-4 and TRBJ2-7; tentatively, D is TRBD2 (6 bases). V was trimmed by 4 bases and J by 6 bases, leaving 10 bases between them. There are 12 residues in the CDR3. The CDR3 DNA follows: TGTGCCAGCAGTTCCTGGGGAGGCGAGCAGTACTTC. Protein: CASSSWGGEQYF.

This clonotype has only a few counts. The rearrangement links TRBV15 to TRBJ2-3, with 10 bases matching TRBD2. The CDR3 loop spans 16 amino acids. The trim removed 1 base at V and 2 bases at J, leaving 3 bases unmatched. The germline gives CDR1 LNHNV, CDR2 YYDKDF (reference sequence). The CDR3 loop is CATSRGTSGATDTQYF. Written as DNA, the CDR3 is TGTGCCACCAGCAGAGGAACTAGCGGGGCCACAGATACGCAGTATTTT.

This clonotype was seen a few times. The chain has TRBV6-1 and TRBJ2-5; TRBD2 agrees at 10 bases. V shed 5 bases and J 5 bases; nucleotides not matched to a gene: 8. From germline, CDR1 is MNHNS and CDR2 SASEGT. The CDR3 runs 15 residues. CDR3 sequence (DNA): TGTGCCAGCAGTTCTAGCGGGGGACGGGTGGAGACCCAGTACTTC. This sequence encodes CASSSSGGRVETQYF.